Detailed here is one T cell receptor beta chain. As yet, its antigen is unknown. This CDR3 contains 16 residues. The trim removed 5 bases at V and 6 bases at J, leaving 9 bases unmatched. Germline loops: CDR1 SGHVS, CDR2 FNYEAQ. The second PCR ran about 6 to 11 cycles with a sample-barcoded 5' primer and J-beta primers. In TCRdb, the 5' RACE reads were re-called with MiXCR into one record per CDR3 protein. Seen here are around 1.5 million distinct CDR3 sequences, about 43% observed once, and the top ten hold roughly 7.9%. The record originates from a study of blood T cells in healthy people across ages. Regarding the study as a whole: Observed TCR beta diversity per million T cells went down as age went up. This fall followed a roughly linear course with age. There was a strong correlation between TCR beta diversity and naive T cell percentage.

Every donor contributed about 10 milliliters of peripheral blood by blood draw. This receptor was taken from a woman under 30 in good health. The chain carries TRBV7-6 and TRBJ2-3; 12 bases are a match to TRBD2. The sample consisted of blood. The CDR3 coding sequence is TGTGCCAGCAGCGATCTAGCGGGGGGGCCAGACGATACGCAGTATTTT. Amino acids: CASSDLAGGPDDTQYF.